This TCR beta chain was identified during a study of CD8 T cells in ankylosing spondylitis. A note on this clonotype: What it binds is unknown.

Study results and limitations: Ankylosing spondylitis blood seemed to carry a telltale TCR beta motif made of fewer than 10 highly homologous variants. Certain motif variants had earlier appeared in reactive arthritis synovial fluid and blood. Matched synovial fluid from ankylosing spondylitis patients was reported to be enriched for disease-linked clones.

Libraries for TCR beta were made by quantitative 5'-RACE with molecular barcodes. TCRdb re-called the 5' RACE reads with MiXCR, one entry per CDR3 protein. This table holds some 200,000 distinct CDR3 sequences, 6% to 8.5% found once. The CDR3 totals 16 residues. Between the trimmed V and J ends, which lost 0 bases and 3 bases, there was a span of 11 bases. Germline V lookup: CDR1 MNHEY, CDR2 SMNVEV (reference sequence). Sample: blood, either unsorted or a sorted T cell fraction (not recorded which). The TCR sequence derives from a male donor with ankylosing spondylitis. The chain carries TRBV27 and TRBJ2-2, with a tentative D call TRBD1 (6 bases). CDR3 in amino acids: CASSLSVRGYTGELFF. CDR3 bases: TGTGCCAGCAGTTTATCCGTCAGGGGTTACACCGGGGAGCTGTTTTTT.